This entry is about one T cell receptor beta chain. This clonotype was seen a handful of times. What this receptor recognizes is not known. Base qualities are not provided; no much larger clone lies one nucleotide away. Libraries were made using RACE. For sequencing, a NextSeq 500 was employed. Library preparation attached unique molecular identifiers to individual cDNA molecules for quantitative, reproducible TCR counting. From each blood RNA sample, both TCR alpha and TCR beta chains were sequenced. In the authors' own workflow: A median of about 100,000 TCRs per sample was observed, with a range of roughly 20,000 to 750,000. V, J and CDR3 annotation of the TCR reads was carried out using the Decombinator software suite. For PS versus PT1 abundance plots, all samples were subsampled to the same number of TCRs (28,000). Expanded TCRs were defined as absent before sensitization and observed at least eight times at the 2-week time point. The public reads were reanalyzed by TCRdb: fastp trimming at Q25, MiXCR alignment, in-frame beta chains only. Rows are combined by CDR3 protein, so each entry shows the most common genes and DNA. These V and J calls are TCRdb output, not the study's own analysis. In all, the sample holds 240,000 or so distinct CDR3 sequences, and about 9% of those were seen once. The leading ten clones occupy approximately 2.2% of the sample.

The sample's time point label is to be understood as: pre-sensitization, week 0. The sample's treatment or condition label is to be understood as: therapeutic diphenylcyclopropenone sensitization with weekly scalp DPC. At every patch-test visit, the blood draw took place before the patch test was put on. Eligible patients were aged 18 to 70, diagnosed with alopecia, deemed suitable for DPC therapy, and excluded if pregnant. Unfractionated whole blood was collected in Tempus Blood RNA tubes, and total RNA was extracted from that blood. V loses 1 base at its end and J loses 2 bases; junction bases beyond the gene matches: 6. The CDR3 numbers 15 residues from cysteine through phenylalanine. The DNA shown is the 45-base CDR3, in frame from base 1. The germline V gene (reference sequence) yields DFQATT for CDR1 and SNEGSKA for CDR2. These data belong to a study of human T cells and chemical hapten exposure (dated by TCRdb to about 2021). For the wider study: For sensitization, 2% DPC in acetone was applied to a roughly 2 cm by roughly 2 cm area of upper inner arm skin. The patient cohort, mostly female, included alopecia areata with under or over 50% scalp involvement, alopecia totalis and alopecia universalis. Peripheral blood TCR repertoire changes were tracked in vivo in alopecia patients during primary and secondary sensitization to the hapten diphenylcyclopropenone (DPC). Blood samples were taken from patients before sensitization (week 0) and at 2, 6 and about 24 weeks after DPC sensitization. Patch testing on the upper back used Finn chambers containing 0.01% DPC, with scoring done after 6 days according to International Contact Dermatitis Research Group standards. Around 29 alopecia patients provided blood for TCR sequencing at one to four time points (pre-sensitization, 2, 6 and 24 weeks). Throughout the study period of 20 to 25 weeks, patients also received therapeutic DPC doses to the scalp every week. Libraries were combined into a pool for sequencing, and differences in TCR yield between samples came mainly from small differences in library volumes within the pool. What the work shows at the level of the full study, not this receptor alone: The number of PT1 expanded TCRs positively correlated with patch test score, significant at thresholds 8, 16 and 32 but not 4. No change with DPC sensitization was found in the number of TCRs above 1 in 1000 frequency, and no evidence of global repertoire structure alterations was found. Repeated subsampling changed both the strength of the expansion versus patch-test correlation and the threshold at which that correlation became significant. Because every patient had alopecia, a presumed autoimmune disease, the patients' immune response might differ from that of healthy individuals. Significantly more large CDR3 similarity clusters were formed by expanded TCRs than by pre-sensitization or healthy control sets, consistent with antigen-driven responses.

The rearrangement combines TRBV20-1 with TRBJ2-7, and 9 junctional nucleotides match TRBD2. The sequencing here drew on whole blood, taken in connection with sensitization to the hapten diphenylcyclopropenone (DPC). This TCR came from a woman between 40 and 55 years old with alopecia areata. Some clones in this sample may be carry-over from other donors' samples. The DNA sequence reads TGCAGTGCTAGAGGGGCTAGCGGGAACCCCTACGAGCAGTACTTC. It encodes CSARGASGNPYEQYF.